A single sample gave rise to the 2 T cell receptor beta chains below, sequenced in a study of a mutant IDH1 vaccine in newly diagnosed glioma. These receptors are not linked to any known antigen. The method was immunoSEQ multiplex PCR; TCRdb's version includes in-frame clones alone and lacks a portion of them. The data contain about 130,000 clones, around four fifths of them seen just once; the ten biggest clones take up 5.5%. As for time point: week 11, during vaccination. Every vaccination contained 300 ug of the mutant IDH1 20-mer peptide and was paired with topical imiquimod. Specimen: PBMCs, collected from a glioma patient whose treatment included an IDH1 peptide vaccine. Every receptor here comes from a man aged 35-49 years with glioma.

This chain joins TRBV5-8 and TRBJ1-5; 7 positions match TRBD1. After removal of 4 bases from V and 0 bases from J, the junction contained 4 bases not matched to a gene. The germline V gene encodes CDR1 SGHTS and CDR2 YDEGEE. This CDR3 region has 15 residues. DNA for the CDR3: TGTGCCAGCAGCGTGGGACAGAGTAGCAATCAGCCCCAGCATTTT. Protein sequence: CASSVGQSSNQPQHF. Using reference TRBV5-8 and TRBJ1-5 for the parts outside the CDR3, the full variable domain is EAGVTQSPTHLIKTRGQQATLRCSPISGHTSVYWYQQALGLGLQFLLWYDEGEERNRGNFPPRFSGRQFPNYSSELNVNALELEDSALYLCASSVGQSSNQPQHFGDGTRLSIL.

The V gene is TRBV7-8, the J gene TRBJ2-7; no reliable D call. The V end was cut by 5 bases, the J end by 2 bases, with 13 bases between. The germline V gene has CDR1 SGHVS and CDR2 FQNEAQ. This CDR3 contains 14 residues. In DNA form, the CDR3 reads TGTGCCAGCAGCGTTTCGGTGGGGACCTACGAGCAGTACTTC. It is translated as CASSVSVGTYEQYF.